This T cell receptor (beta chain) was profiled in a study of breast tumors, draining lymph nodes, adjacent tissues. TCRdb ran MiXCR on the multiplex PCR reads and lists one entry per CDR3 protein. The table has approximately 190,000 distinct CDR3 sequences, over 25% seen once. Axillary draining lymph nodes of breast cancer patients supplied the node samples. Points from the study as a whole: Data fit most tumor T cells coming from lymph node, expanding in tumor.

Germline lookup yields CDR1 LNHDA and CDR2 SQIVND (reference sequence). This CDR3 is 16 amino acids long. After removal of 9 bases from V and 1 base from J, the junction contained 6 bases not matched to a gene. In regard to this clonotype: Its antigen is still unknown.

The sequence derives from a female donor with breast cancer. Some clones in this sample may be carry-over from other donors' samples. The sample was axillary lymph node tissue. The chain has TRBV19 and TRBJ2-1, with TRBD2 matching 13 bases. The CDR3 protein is CASRLAGGLSYNEQFF. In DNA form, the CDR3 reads TGTGCCAGCAGACTAGCGGGAGGCTTGTCCTACAATGAGCAGTTCTTC.